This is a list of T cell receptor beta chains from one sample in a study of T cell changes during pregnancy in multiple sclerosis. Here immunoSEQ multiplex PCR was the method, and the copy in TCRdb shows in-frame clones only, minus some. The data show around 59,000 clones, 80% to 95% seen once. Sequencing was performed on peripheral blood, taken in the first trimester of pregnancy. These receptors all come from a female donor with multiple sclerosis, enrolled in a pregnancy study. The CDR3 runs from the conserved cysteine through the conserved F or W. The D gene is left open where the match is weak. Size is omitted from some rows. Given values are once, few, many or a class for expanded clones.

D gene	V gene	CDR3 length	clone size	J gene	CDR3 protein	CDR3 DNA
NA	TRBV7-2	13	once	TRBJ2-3	CASSLGHTDTQYF	TGTGCCAGCAGCTTAGGGCATACAGATACGCAGTATTTT
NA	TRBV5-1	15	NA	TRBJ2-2	CASTVLRQDNGELFF	TGCGCCAGCACCGTGCTTCGACAGGATAACGGGGAGCTGTTTTTT
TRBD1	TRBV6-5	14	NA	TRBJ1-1	CASRGTGRGTEAFF	TGTGCCAGCAGGGGGACAGGCCGGGGGACTGAAGCTTTCTTT
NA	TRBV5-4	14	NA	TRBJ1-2	CASSLTVTNYGYTF	TGTGCCAGCAGCTTGACAGTGACTAACTATGGCTACACCTTC
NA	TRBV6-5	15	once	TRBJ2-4	CASTSEGRTKNIQYF	TGTGCCAGCACCTCAGAGGGGAGGACCAAAAACATTCAGTACTTC
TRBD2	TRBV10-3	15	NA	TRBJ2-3	CAISDSGGPTDTQYF	TGTGCCATCAGTGATAGCGGGGGCCCCACAGATACGCAGTATTTT
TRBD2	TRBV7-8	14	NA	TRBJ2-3	CASSSGGASDTQYF	TGTGCCAGCAGCTCCGGGGGGGCATCAGATACGCAGTATTTT
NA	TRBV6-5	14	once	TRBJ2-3	CASRLDYATDTQYF	TGTGCCAGCAGGTTGGACTACGCCACAGATACGCAGTATTTT
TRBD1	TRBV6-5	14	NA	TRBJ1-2	CASTPRQGAYGYTF	TGTGCCAGCACCCCCCGGCAGGGGGCGTATGGCTACACCTTC
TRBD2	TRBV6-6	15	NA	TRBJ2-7	CASSSTPSGESEQYF	TGTGCCAGCAGCTCTACCCCTAGCGGGGAAAGCGAGCAGTACTTC
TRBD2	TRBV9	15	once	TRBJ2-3	CASSVGLAHTDTQYF	TGTGCCAGCAGCGTGGGACTAGCGCACACAGATACGCAGTATTTT
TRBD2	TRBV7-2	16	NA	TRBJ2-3	CASSSPGLAGLDTQYF	TGTGCCAGCAGCTCGCCCGGACTAGCGGGGTTGGATACGCAGTATTTT
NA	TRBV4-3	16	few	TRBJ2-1	CASSQDMAGAPNEQFF	TGCGCCAGCAGCCAAGACATGGCGGGGGCCCCTAATGAGCAGTTCTTC
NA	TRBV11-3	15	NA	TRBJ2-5	CASSSVWGRGETQYF	TGTGCCAGCAGCTCCGTTTGGGGGCGAGGGGAGACCCAGTACTTC
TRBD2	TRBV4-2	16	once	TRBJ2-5	CASSPRLASGGHPSNF	TGTGCCAGCAGCCCCCGACTGGCTAGCGGGGGCCATCCCAGCAACTTC
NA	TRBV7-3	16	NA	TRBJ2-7	CASSLIGAGADYEQYF	TGTGCCAGCAGCTTGATCGGTGCGGGGGCCGACTACGAGCAGTACTTC
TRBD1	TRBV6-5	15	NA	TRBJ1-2	CASRGTGARNYGYTF	TGTGCCAGCAGGGGGACAGGGGCCCGTAACTATGGCTACACCTTC
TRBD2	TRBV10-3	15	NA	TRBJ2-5	CAISVGELAGAVINF	TGTGCCATCAGTGTCGGCGAACTAGCGGGGGCCGTGATAAACTTC
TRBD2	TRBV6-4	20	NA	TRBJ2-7	CASSDSPGPLAGVLPYEQYF	TGTGCCAGCAGTGACTCTCCCGGGCCCCTAGCGGGGGTTCTTCCCTACGAGCAGTACTTC
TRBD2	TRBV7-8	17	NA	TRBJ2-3	CASSLGQTSVGADTQYF	TGTGCCAGCAGCTTAGGCCAGACTAGCGTGGGGGCAGATACGCAGTATTTT
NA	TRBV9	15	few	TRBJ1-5	CASSVVRSLNQPQHF	TGTGCCAGCAGCGTAGTCCGGTCACTCAATCAGCCCCAGCATTTT
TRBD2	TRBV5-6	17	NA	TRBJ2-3	CASSLAGERGNTDTQYF	TGTGCCAGCAGCTTGGCCGGAGAGCGGGGGAACACAGATACGCAGTATTTT
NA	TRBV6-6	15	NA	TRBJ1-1	CASSYIRRANTEAFF	TGTGCCAGCAGTTATATACGCAGGGCGAACACTGAAGCTTTCTTT
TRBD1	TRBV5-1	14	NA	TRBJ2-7	CASSPGTVSYEQYF	TGCGCCAGCAGCCCGGGGACAGTTTCCTACGAGCAGTACTTC
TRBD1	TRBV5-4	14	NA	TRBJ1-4	CASSATGVNEKLFF	TGTGCCAGCAGCGCGACAGGGGTTAATGAAAAACTGTTTTTT
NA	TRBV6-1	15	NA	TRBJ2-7	CASSEEGGRYTQQYF	TGTGCCAGCAGTGAAGAGGGGGGGCGCTATACGCAGCAGTACTTC
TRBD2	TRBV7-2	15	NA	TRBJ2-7	CASSLSASGTYEQYF	TGTGCCAGCAGCTTATCGGCTAGCGGTACCTACGAGCAGTACTTC
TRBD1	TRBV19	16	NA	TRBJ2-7	CASSTRQGAGPYEQYF	TGTGCCAGTAGTACAAGACAGGGGGCTGGACCCTACGAGCAGTACTTC
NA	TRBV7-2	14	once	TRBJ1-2	CASSLVQSDYGYTF	TGTGCCAGCAGCTTAGTACAGTCAGATTATGGCTACACCTTC
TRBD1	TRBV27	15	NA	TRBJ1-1	CASRLGQAMNTEAFF	TGTGCCAGCCGGCTTGGACAGGCGATGAACACTGAAGCTTTCTTT
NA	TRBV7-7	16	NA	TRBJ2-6	CASSPNSLSGANVLTF	TGTGCCAGCAGCCCGAACAGTCTCTCTGGGGCCAACGTCCTGACTTTC
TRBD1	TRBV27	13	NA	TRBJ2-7	CASSLAGGYEQYF	TGTGCCAGCAGTTTAGCAGGGGGCTACGAGCAGTACTTC
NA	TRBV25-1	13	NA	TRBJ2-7	CASSAQGPYEQYF	TGTGCCAGCAGTGCTCAGGGGCCCTACGAGCAGTACTTC
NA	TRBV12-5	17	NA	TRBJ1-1	CASGLALSDSENTEAFF	TGTGCTAGTGGTTTGGCTTTATCGGACAGTGAGAACACTGAAGCTTTCTTT
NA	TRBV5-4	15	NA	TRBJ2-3	CASSLVPQSTDTQYF	TGTGCCAGCAGCTTGGTCCCACAAAGCACAGATACGCAGTATTTT
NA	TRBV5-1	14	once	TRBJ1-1	CASSYAGANTEAFF	TGCGCCAGCAGCTACGCAGGGGCAAACACTGAAGCTTTCTTT
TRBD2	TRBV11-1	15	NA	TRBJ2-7	CASSLIPRLANEQYF	TGTGCCAGCAGCTTAATCCCGCGACTAGCCAACGAGCAGTACTTC
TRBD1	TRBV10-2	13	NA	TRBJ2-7	CASAPGQGYEQYF	TGCGCCAGCGCTCCGGGACAGGGTTACGAGCAGTACTTC
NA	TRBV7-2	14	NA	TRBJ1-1	CASSFLNLNTEAFF	TGTGCCAGCAGCTTTCTAAATCTAAACACTGAAGCTTTCTTT
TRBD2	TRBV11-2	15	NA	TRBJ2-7	CASSLGTSGGREQYF	TGTGCCAGCAGCTTGGGTACTAGCGGGGGGCGGGAGCAGTACTTC
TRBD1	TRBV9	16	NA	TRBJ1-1	CASSGGTGLPNTEAFF	TGTGCCAGCAGCGGCGGGACAGGGCTCCCAAACACTGAAGCTTTCTTT
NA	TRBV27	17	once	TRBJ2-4	CASIASAREKAKNIQYF	TGTGCCAGCATCGCTAGCGCTAGAGAGAAAGCCAAAAACATTCAGTACTTC
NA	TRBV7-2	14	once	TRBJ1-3	CASSWVGAGNTIYF	TGTGCCAGCAGCTGGGTCGGAGCTGGAAACACCATATATTTT
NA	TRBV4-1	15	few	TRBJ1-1	CASSQVQQGNTEAFF	TGCGCCAGCAGCCAAGTTCAACAGGGGAACACTGAAGCTTTCTTT
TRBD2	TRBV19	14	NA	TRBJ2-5	CASRRAGAQETQYF	TGTGCCAGCAGAAGAGCGGGGGCCCAAGAGACCCAGTACTTC
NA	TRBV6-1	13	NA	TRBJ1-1	CASRQYMNTEAFF	TGTGCCAGCAGACAGTACATGAACACTGAAGCTTTCTTT
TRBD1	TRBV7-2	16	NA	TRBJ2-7	CASSQELGTGGDEQYF	TGCGCCAGCAGCCAAGAATTGGGGACAGGGGGCGACGAGCAGTACTTC
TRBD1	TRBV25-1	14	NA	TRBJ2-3	CASSVTGGSDTQYF	TGTGCCAGCAGTGTCACAGGGGGCTCAGATACGCAGTATTTT
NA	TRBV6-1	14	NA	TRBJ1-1	CASSDQRGATEAFF	TGTGCCAGCAGTGACCAACGGGGTGCAACTGAAGCTTTCTTT
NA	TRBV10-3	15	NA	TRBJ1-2	CAISGQNRENYGYTF	TGTGCCATCAGCGGACAAAACAGGGAAAACTATGGCTACACCTTC
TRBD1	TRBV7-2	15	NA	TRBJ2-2	CASTRQGAPAGELFF	TGTGCCAGCACCAGACAGGGGGCGCCAGCCGGGGAGCTGTTTTTT
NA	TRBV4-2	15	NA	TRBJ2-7	CASSLATGVAYEQYF	TGTGCCAGCAGCCTGGCCACGGGAGTTGCCTACGAGCAGTACTTC
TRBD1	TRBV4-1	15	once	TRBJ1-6	CASSRGQGSNSPLHF	TGCGCCAGCAGCCGAGGACAGGGATCTAATTCACCCCTCCACTTT